Below, 27 T cell receptor beta chains from the same sample are listed, as sequenced in a study of T cells in Graves' hyperthyroidism and ophthalmopathy. RNA transcripts provided the source from which TCR beta CDR3 regions were amplified. Using the HTBI primer set, a first-round RT-PCR was run on the TCR CDR3. Each CDR3 protein gets one entry after TCRdb re-called the multiplex PCR reads with MiXCR. The table shows about 610,000 distinct CDR3 sequences, with 35% to 55% occurring only once. Sample: peripheral blood or thyroid tissue (not recorded which). All receptors come from a woman aged 18-29 years with Graves' hyperthyroidism.

The chain uses TRBV29-1 and TRBJ2-7; TRBD2 matches 9 bases. The germline CDR1 and CDR2 sequences are SQVTM and ANQGSEA. Trimming removed 8 bases from V and 7 bases from J; junction bases left unmatched: 12. The CDR3 has 13 amino acids. The CDR3 sequence is CSLEAGGPEEQYF. CDR3 in DNA: TGCAGCTTGGAGGCGGGAGGGCCTGAAGAGCAGTACTTC.

V usage is TRBV2 and J usage is TRBJ2-7, with D tentatively TRBD2 (9 bases). Germline-derived CDR1 and CDR2 are SNHLY and FYNNEI. V was clipped by 6 bases and J by 4 bases, with 19 bases between them. The length of the CDR3 is 15 residues. The CDR3 DNA sequence: TGTGCCAGCAGGCAAGCTAGCGGGACAGGATACGAGCAGTACTTC. Encoded protein: CASRQASGTGYEQYF.

The chain recombines TRBV20-1 with TRBJ2-5, with D possibly being TRBD2 (6 bases). The CDR3 has 15 amino acids. Germline values: CDR1 DFQATT, CDR2 SNEGSKA (reference sequence). V was trimmed by 3 bases and J by 5 bases, leaving 19 bases between them. CDR3 sequence (DNA): TGCAGTGCTAGCGGGACTGGTTCATCTGCTGAGACCCAGTACTTC. Amino acid sequence: CSASGTGSSAETQYF.

In its sample, this clonotype was seen many times. This sequence joins TRBV7-2 and TRBJ1-1, with a weak D call TRBD1 (6 bases). V was cut by 5 bases and J by 4 bases, with 11 bases left in between. Looked up from germline, CDR1 is SGHTA and CDR2 is FQGNSA. The CDR3 is 13 residues long. This CDR3 is CASSLTGPTEAFF. CDR3 nucleotide sequence: TGTGCCAGCAGCCTTACAGGGCCCACTGAAGCTTTCTTT.

This clonotype has ten or more counts. Germline and junction disagree at one end, which may indicate a read error. V gene TRBV5-1 combines with J gene TRBJ2-7, with TRBD2 matching over 9 bases. The CDR3 contains 14 residues. Germline loops: CDR1 SGHRS, CDR2 YFSETQ. CDR3 DNA: TGTGCCAGCAGTTTTAGCGGGAGTAGCTACGAGCAGTACTTC. Translated, it gives CASSFSGSSYEQYF.

This clonotype was seen only once. The chain couples TRBV7-2 to TRBJ2-7, with a possible D match to TRBD2 (5 bases). Trimming cost V 1 base and J 4 bases, with 11 bases left between them. This CDR3 region has 14 residues. Germline V gives CDR1 SGHTA, CDR2 FQGNSA. The CDR3 sequence is CASSLGTVMYEQYF. CDR3 DNA: TGTGCCAGCAGCTTAGGGACTGTCATGTACGAGCAGTACTTC.

This clonotype was recorded only once. This chain uses TRBV4-1 with TRBJ2-2, with 9 nucleotides matching TRBD2. The CDR3 loop spans 18 amino acids. J gave up 0 bases and V 5 bases, and 10 bases lay outside the gene matches. From germline, CDR1 is MGHRA and CDR2 YSYEKL. CDR3 bases: TGCGCCAGCAGCTGGGCTAGCGGGGAGATCGCGAACACCGGGGAGCTGTTTTTT. It codes for CASSWASGEIANTGELFF.

This clonotype was seen a handful of times. The chain employs TRBV27 and TRBJ1-1; 10 bases line up with TRBD1. CDR1 MNHEY and CDR2 SMNVEV come from the germline V gene (reference sequence). This CDR3 spans 13 amino acids. Trimming took 5 bases from V and 10 from J; bases not matched to a gene: 7. The CDR3 spells CASSHRQGAGAFF. CDR3 nucleotides: TGTGCCAGCAGTCATAGACAGGGGGCAGGAGCTTTCTTT.

This clonotype was detected many times. The chain recombines TRBV10-3 with TRBJ1-2; D gene unclear. Germline CDR1 and CDR2: ENHRY and SYGVKD. V dropped 2 bases and J dropped 1 base, with 11 bases sitting between them. The CDR3 covers 15 residues. CDR3: CAISEAHGYNYGYTF. Written as DNA, the CDR3 is TGTGCCATCAGTGAGGCCCATGGATATAACTATGGCTACACCTTC.

The rearrangement links TRBV29-1 to TRBJ2-1; 7 positions agree with TRBD2. This CDR3 comprises 15 residues. CDR1 and CDR2 from the germline V gene are SQVTM and ANQGSEA. The trim removed 7 bases at V and 0 bases at J, leaving 9 bases unmatched. CDR3 bases: TGCAGCGCGTCCGGGGGGAGCAGCTCCTACAATGAGCAGTTCTTC. Its translation is CSASGGSSSYNEQFF.

The chain links TRBV29-1 to TRBJ2-3; 8 bases map to TRBD2. Trimming cost V 4 bases and J 1 base; bases outside gene matches: 4. This CDR3 spans 14 amino acids. Germline V CDR1 and CDR2: SQVTM, ANQGSEA. CDR3 protein: CSVGAGGGTDTQYF. The CDR3 DNA follows: TGCAGCGTTGGGGCGGGAGGAGGCACAGATACGCAGTATTTT.

This clonotype came up many times. The chain recombines TRBV5-1 with TRBJ2-7; no clear D gene. Germline values: CDR1 SGHRS, CDR2 YFSETQ. The V and J ends lost 0 bases and 0 bases respectively, with 7 bases between them. This CDR3 spans 14 amino acids. The CDR3 here is CASSLEANSYEQYF. The CDR3, as DNA: TGCGCCAGCAGCTTGGAGGCCAACTCCTACGAGCAGTACTTC.

With respect to this clonotype: Compared with germline, one end of the junction differs, possibly owing to a read error. The gene calls are TRBV2 and TRBJ2-5; unclear D gene. TRBJ2-1 explains the end of the DNA better; the J call may be wrong. The CDR3 runs to 12 residues. The V gene's germline CDR1 is SNHLY and CDR2 FYNNEI. The CDR3 region is CACSEDDGGQFF. CDR3 nucleotide sequence: TGTGCCTGCAGTGAAGACGACGGTGGGCAGTTCTTC.

This clonotype was recorded at least ten times. This chain links TRBV2 with TRBJ1-5, with a tentative D call TRBD1 (5 bases). Germline lookup yields CDR1 SNHLY and CDR2 FYNNEI. With 5 bases removed from V and 3 bases from J, the gap between germline ends came to 20 bases. This CDR3 has 17 residues. Here the CDR3 DNA reads TGTGCCAGCAGTACGAAGGGCAGGGTAGAGTCCAATCAGCCCCAGCATTTT. It specifies CASSTKGRVESNQPQHF.

The V call is TRBV24-1, the J call TRBJ2-2; possibly TRBD1 or TRBD2 for D (5 bases each). The V end was cut by 6 bases, the J end by 0 bases, with 16 bases between. The CDR3 length is 17 residues. Germline CDR1 KGHDR, CDR2 SFDVKD. The CDR3 sequence is CATSYERTSTNTGELFF. The CDR3 bases are TGTGCCACCAGTTACGAGCGGACAAGTACGAACACCGGGGAGCTGTTTTTT.

The chain joins TRBV7-9 to TRBJ2-2; D gene ambiguous. The CDR3 has 11 residues. Trimming removed 1 base from V and 9 bases from J, with 3 bases in between. Looked up from germline, CDR1 is SEHNR and CDR2 is FQNEAQ (reference sequence). For the CDR3, the DNA is TGTGCCAGCAGCTTAGGCTGGGAGCTGTTTTTT. This codes for CASSLGWELFF.

The V call is TRBV5-1, the J call TRBJ2-7, with 8 nucleotides matching TRBD2. V trimming: 5 bases; J trimming: 6 bases; junction bases outside the gene matches: 13. The germline V gene has CDR1 SGHRS and CDR2 YFSETQ. The CDR3 contains 15 residues. CDR3 bases: TGCGCCAGCAGTCCGGGGGGGAGGGCCGGGGGCGAGCAGTACTTC. The encoded protein is CASSPGGRAGGEQYF.

The V gene is TRBV19, the J gene TRBJ1-5, with D unresolved. V was cut by 5 bases and J by 3 bases, with 14 bases left in between. Germline CDR1 is LNHDA and CDR2 is SQIVND (reference sequence). The CDR3 totals 15 residues. This chain's CDR3 is CASSWLAGYNQPQHF. The CDR3, as DNA: TGTGCCAGTAGTTGGTTAGCGGGATACAATCAGCCCCAGCATTTT. Based on the CDR3 plus reference TRBV19 and TRBJ1-5, the full variable domain is DGGITQSPKYLFRKEGQNVTLSCEQNLNHDAMYWYRQDPGQGLRLIYYSQIVNDFQKGDIAEGYSVSREKKESFPLTVTSAQKNPTAFYLCASSWLAGYNQPQHFGDGTRLSIL.

The table lists this clonotype with a count of one. V is TRBV7-2 and J is TRBJ2-5, with D possibly being TRBD2 (6 bases). Trimming removed 1 base at V and 6 bases at J, with 15 bases between. The CDR3 contains 15 residues. CDR1 is SGHTA, CDR2 FQGNSA, per germline. The CDR3 reads CASSLDVGTGQTQYF. CDR3 coding DNA: TGTGCCAGCAGCTTAGATGTAGGGACTGGGCAGACCCAGTACTTC.

In the case of this clonotype: This may stem from a read error, because a much larger clone lies one nucleotide away. The chain is built from TRBV5-1 and TRBJ1-5, with 7 bases identical to TRBD1. Germline assignment: CDR1 SGHRS and CDR2 YFSETQ. The CDR3 is 15 residues long. The CDR3 spells CVSSLGTDLQQPQHF. CDR3 DNA: TGCGTCAGCAGCCTCGGGACAGATCTACAACAGCCCCAGCATTTT.

The chain recombines TRBV7-9 with TRBJ1-3; D not certain. This CDR3 is 15 amino acids long. Germline CDR1 and CDR2: SEHNR and FQNEAQ (reference sequence). Trimming cost V 3 bases and J 7 bases, with 16 bases left between them. The CDR3 bases are TGTGCCAGCAGCTTTGTTGGGGATCTCCGTAACACCATATATTTT. It yields the protein CASSFVGDLRNTIYF.

The rearrangement uses TRBV20-1 and TRBJ2-1, with 7 nucleotides matching TRBD1. Germline trimming cut 5 bases from V and 6 bases from J; bases unmatched to any gene: 7. This CDR3 region has 13 residues. Germline V gene sequence: CDR1 DFQATT, CDR2 SNEGSKA (reference sequence). The CDR3 sequence is CSALTGFGNEQFF. In DNA form, the CDR3 reads TGCAGTGCTTTGACAGGGTTCGGCAATGAGCAGTTCTTC.

J is TRBJ2-7 and V is TRBV7-6; TRBD2 matches 14 bases. The J call is in doubt because the DNA end fits TRBJ2-1 better. Germline CDR1 reads SGHVS; CDR2 reads FNYEAQ. CDR3 size: 16 residues. The CDR3 DNA reads TGTGCCAGCAGTTTCCGGACTAGCGGGAGGCCACGGGAGCAGTTCTTC. Translating it yields CASSFRTSGRPREQFF.

V is TRBV29-1 and J is TRBJ1-6; 7 nucleotides line up with TRBD1. Germline V gene data show CDR1 as SQVTM and CDR2 as ANQGSEA. After removal of 5 bases from V and 10 bases from J, the junction contained 11 bases not matched to a gene. There are 14 residues in the CDR3. The CDR3 loop is CSVRAGGNGSPLHF. CDR3 nucleotides: TGCAGCGTTAGGGCAGGGGGTAATGGATCACCCCTCCACTTT.

The J gene is TRBJ1-1, the V gene TRBV7-9, with TRBD1 matching 10 bases. CDR1 is SEHNR and CDR2 is FQNEAQ in the germline V gene (reference sequence). J was trimmed by 3 bases and V by 6 bases; bases with no gene match: 7. The CDR3 runs to 15 residues. CDR3 residues: CASRSTGTGDTEAFF. DNA for the CDR3: TGTGCCAGCAGATCAACCGGGACAGGGGACACTGAAGCTTTCTTT.

There are many counts of this clonotype. CDR3 sequence: CASSPDRANTEAFF. In DNA, the CDR3 is TGTGCCAGCAGCCCCGACAGGGCGAACACTGAAGCTTTCTTT. J is TRBJ1-1 and V is TRBV12-3 or TRBV12-4; TRBD1 matches 7 bases. This CDR3 has 14 amino acids. The trim removed 6 bases at V and 1 base at J, leaving 5 bases unmatched.

This clonotype has ten or more counts. The V call is TRBV7-9, the J call TRBJ2-7, with 13 bases identical to TRBD2. Germline V gene sequence: CDR1 SEHNR, CDR2 FQNEAQ (reference sequence). V gave up 3 bases and J gave up 1 base; unmatched junction bases: 6. The CDR3 loop spans 17 amino acids. For the CDR3, the DNA is TGTGCCAGCAGCTTGGGGGGACTAGCGGGAACGTCCTACGAGCAGTACTTC. Protein sequence: CASSLGGLAGTSYEQYF.